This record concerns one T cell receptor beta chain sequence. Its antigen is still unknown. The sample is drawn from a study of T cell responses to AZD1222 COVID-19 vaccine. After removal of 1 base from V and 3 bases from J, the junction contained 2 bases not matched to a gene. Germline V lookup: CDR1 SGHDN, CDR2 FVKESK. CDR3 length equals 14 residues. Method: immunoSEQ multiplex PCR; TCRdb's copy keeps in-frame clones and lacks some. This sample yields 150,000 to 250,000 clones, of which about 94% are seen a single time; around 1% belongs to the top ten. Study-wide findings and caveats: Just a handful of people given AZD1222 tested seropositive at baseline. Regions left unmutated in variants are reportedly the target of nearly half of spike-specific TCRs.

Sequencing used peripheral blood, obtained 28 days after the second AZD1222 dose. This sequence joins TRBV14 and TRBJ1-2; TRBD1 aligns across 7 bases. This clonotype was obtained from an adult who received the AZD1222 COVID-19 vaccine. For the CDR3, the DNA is TGTGCCAGCAGCCAAGTGGGACAGTACTATGGCTACACCTTC. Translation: CASSQVGQYYGYTF.